The 6 T cell receptor beta chains presented below share a single source sample, sequenced in a study of technical replicates of blood from a handful of donors. Clones were sequenced by immunoSEQ multiplex PCR, and TCRdb holds only the in-frame ones, with some missing. The table includes 75,000 to 95,000 clones, 75% to 95% detected once. Sequencing was done on a sample of T cells isolated from PBMCs. Receptors originate from a human donor in good health.

This clone was seen only a few times. This chain links TRBV7-9 with TRBJ2-3; D is ambiguous. The CDR3 extends over 13 amino acids. Deletions cut 6 bases from V and 1 base from J, with 8 bases between. From germline, CDR1 is SEHNR and CDR2 FQNEAQ (reference sequence). This CDR3 reads CASSQHGTDTQYF. CDR3 sequence (DNA): TGTGCCAGCAGTCAACACGGCACAGATACGCAGTATTTT.

V is TRBV4-1 and J is TRBJ1-4; the D is unclear. The V gene's germline CDR1 is MGHRA and CDR2 YSYEKL. Trimming left V 0 bases short and J 8 bases short, with 19 bases between. The CDR3 totals 17 residues. The CDR3 sequence is CASSQDLSRGSREKLFF. The CDR3 nucleotides read TGCGCCAGCAGCCAAGATTTGAGTCGAGGTTCACGGGAAAAACTGTTTTTT.

The chain carries TRBV4-1 and TRBJ2-6; 7 bases are a match to TRBD1. Germline V gene sequence: CDR1 MGHRA, CDR2 YSYEKL. After removal of 4 bases from V and 4 bases from J, the junction contained 13 bases not matched to a gene. The CDR3 length is 18 residues. The CDR3 here is CASSPGGTGPVGANVLTF. CDR3 DNA: TGCGCCAGCAGCCCAGGGGGTACAGGGCCGGTCGGGGCCAACGTCCTGACTTTC.

This clone has only one observation. V is TRBV2 and J is TRBJ1-5; D is possibly TRBD1 (5 bases). V shed 2 bases and J shed 5 bases, with 13 bases lying between them. The CDR3 length is 15 residues. CDR1 SNHLY and CDR2 FYNNEI come from the germline V gene. The CDR3 spells CASSETGGEDQPQHF. As DNA, the CDR3 is TGTGCCAGCAGTGAAACGGGGGGGGAAGATCAGCCCCAGCATTTT.

This chain links TRBV19 with TRBJ2-2; 9 bases are shared with TRBD1. V dropped 5 bases and J dropped 7; count of bases not matched to a gene: 5. Germline values: CDR1 LNHDA, CDR2 SQIVND (reference sequence). There are 14 residues in the CDR3. In DNA form, the CDR3 reads TGTGCCAGTAGTTCACAGGGGGCGGTCGGGGAGCTGTTTTTT. Amino acid sequence: CASSSQGAVGELFF.

V usage is TRBV4-1 and J usage is TRBJ2-3; 8 bases are a match to TRBD2. This CDR3 has 17 amino acids. From germline, CDR1 is MGHRA and CDR2 YSYEKL. Germline trimming cut 6 bases from V and 6 bases from J; bases unmatched to any gene: 17. DNA of the CDR3: TGCGCCAGCAGTCTAAGATTTATGGGACTAGTGGGGGATACGCAGTATTTT. The encoded protein is CASSLRFMGLVGDTQYF.